The clone carrying this T cell receptor (beta chain) came up once. This specimen belongs to a study of blood T cell repertoires in COVID-19. Study-level background: Italy, Spain and the United States were the sources of the convalescent and acute COVID-19 samples. PBMCs, B-cell-depleted T cells, or T cells provided the cDNA or gDNA that made up the material.

The CDR3 contains 18 residues. Trimming left V 5 bases short and J 1 base short, with 23 bases between. Germline values: CDR1 LNHDA, CDR2 SQIVND (reference sequence). As originally analysed: Reference gene primer amplification in the assay estimated nucleated cell counts. Sequenced by immunoSEQ multiplex PCR; TCRdb stores in-frame clones only, minus some. V, J and clone size were drawn from that table, and D and trimming were deduced from the DNA. The table lists approximately 60,000 clones, roughly 80% of them singletons, with approximately 19% in the top ten. The source material was peripheral blood. The chain combines TRBV19 with TRBJ1-1, with D perhaps TRBD1 (5 bases). The TCR was taken from a man aged 65 to 85 with active COVID-19. CDR3: CASSGADRPRSQNTEAFF. The CDR3 DNA is TGTGCCAGTAGTGGGGCTGATAGGCCCCGATCCCAGAACACTGAAGCTTTCTTT. Drawing the rest from reference TRBV19 and TRBJ1-1, the complete variable domain is DGGITQSPKYLFRKEGQNVTLSCEQNLNHDAMYWYRQDPGQGLRLIYYSQIVNDFQKGDIAEGYSVSREKKESFPLTVTSAQKNPTAFYLCASSGADRPRSQNTEAFFGQGTRLTVV.